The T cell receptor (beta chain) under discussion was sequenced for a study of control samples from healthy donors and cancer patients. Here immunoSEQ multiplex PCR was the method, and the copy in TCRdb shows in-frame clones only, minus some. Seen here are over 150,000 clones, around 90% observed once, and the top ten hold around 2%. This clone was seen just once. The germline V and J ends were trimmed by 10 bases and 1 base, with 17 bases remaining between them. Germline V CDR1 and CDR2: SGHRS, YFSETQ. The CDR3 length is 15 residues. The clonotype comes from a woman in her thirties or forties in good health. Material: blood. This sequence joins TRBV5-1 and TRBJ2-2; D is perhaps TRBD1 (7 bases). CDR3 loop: CASFQGGQNTGELFF. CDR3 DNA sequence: TGCGCCTCCTTCCAGGGGGGACAGAACACCGGGGAGCTGTTTTTT.